These 21 T cell receptor beta chains came from one sample sequenced in a study of blood T cells in healthy people across ages. A second PCR, run for about 6 to 11 cycles, used a sample-barcoded 5' primer plus a J-beta primer mix. TCRdb independently ran MiXCR on the 5' RACE reads; one entry per CDR3 protein. Of hundreds of thousands of distinct CDR3 sequences listed, about 43% were seen once; the top ten hold about 32%. Sequenced input: blood. Receptor source: an elderly man in good health.

This clonotype was picked up a small number of times. The chain has TRBV12-3 or TRBV12-4 and TRBJ2-7; 7 positions match TRBD2. The CDR3 contains 16 residues. J lost 0 bases, V lost 2 bases, and 7 bases had no gene match. In DNA, the CDR3 is TGTGCCAGCAGTTTACGGGGGGAGCAAAGCTCCTACGAGCAGTACTTC. This codes for CASSLRGEQSSYEQYF.

The chain has TRBV28 and TRBJ2-1; tentatively, D is TRBD1 or TRBD2 (6 bases each). V lost 3 bases and J lost 2, with 20 bases in between. The V gene's germline CDR1 is MDHEN and CDR2 SYDVKM. CDR3 size: 18 residues. The CDR3 protein is CASSFEGGSAKAYNEQFF. The CDR3 DNA sequence: TGTGCCAGCAGTTTCGAGGGGGGATCAGCCAAGGCCTACAATGAGCAGTTCTTC. Complete variable domain (other parts from reference TRBV28 and TRBJ2-1): DVKVTQSSRYLVKRTGEKVFLECVQDMDHENMFWYRQDPGLGLRLIYFSYDVKMKEKGDIPEGYSVSREKKERFSLILESASTNQTSMYLCASSFEGGSAKAYNEQFFGPGTRLTVL.

This clonotype was found a few times. The rearrangement links TRBV4-1 to TRBJ2-3, with D perhaps matching TRBD2 (5 bases). The V gene lost 1 base and the J gene lost 4 bases, with 15 bases spanning the gap. The CDR3 length is 16 residues. Germline CDR1 is MGHRA and CDR2 is YSYEKL. This CDR3 reads CASSQVGLAESDTQYF. CDR3 nucleotides: TGCGCCAGCAGCCAAGTAGGGCTAGCTGAATCAGATACGCAGTATTTT.

This clonotype appeared a few times. V and J are TRBV28 and TRBJ2-1; TRBD2 aligns across 7 bases. In germline, CDR1 is MDHEN, CDR2 SYDVKM. This CDR3 is 15 amino acids long. After removal of 0 bases from V and 5 bases from J, the junction contained 4 bases not matched to a gene. CDR3 residues: CASSLWASGDNEQFF. The CDR3 DNA reads as TGTGCCAGCAGTTTATGGGCTAGCGGAGACAATGAGCAGTTCTTC. The full variable domain, its missing parts supplied by reference TRBV28 and TRBJ2-1, is DVKVTQSSRYLVKRTGEKVFLECVQDMDHENMFWYRQDPGLGLRLIYFSYDVKMKEKGDIPEGYSVSREKKERFSLILESASTNQTSMYLCASSLWASGDNEQFFGPGTRLTVL.

The chain links TRBV15 to TRBJ2-2, with no clear D. The length of the CDR3 is 13 residues. V lost 0 bases and J lost 6, with 5 bases in between. CDR1 LNHNV and CDR2 YYDKDF come from the germline V gene (reference sequence). CDR3 DNA sequence: TGTGCCACCAGCAGAGATGGCGCCGGGGAGCTGTTTTTT. This translates into CATSRDGAGELFF.

In regard to this clonotype: Relative to the germline gene, one junction end is altered; a read error may explain this. This chain joins TRBV18 and TRBJ2-1, with a weak D call TRBD2 (7 bases). This CDR3 comprises 15 residues. Germline V CDR1 and CDR2: KGHSH, LQKENI. The CDR3 sequence: CASSQTGGSYDEQFF. CDR3 DNA: TGTGCCAGCTCACAAACGGGGGGCTCCTACGATGAGCAGTTCTTC.

This CDR3 reads CASSPPLAGSSTEQYF. In nucleotides, the CDR3 is TGTGCCAGCAGTCCTCCCCTAGCGGGATCCTCCACCGAGCAGTACTTC. The rearrangement links TRBV6-6 to TRBJ2-7; 9 bases map to TRBD2. Losses at the gene ends were 5 bases for V and 6 bases for J; bases not matched to a gene: 14. This CDR3 is 16 amino acids long. Germline V gene sequence: CDR1 MNHNY, CDR2 SVGAGI (reference sequence).

The chain recombines TRBV4-3 with TRBJ2-2; 9 nucleotides align to TRBD1. Germline V CDR1 and CDR2: LGHNA, YSLEER. The CDR3 has 17 amino acids. The J segment lost 6 bases and the V segment lost 0 bases, leaving 8 bases of the junction unmatched. CDR3 nucleotide sequence: TGCGCCAGCAGCCAAGATTCAACAGGGGGCGTGTCCGGGGAGCTGTTTTTT. Protein: CASSQDSTGGVSGELFF.

This clonotype came up once. V and J are TRBV3-1 and TRBJ2-2; 8 bases map to TRBD2. This CDR3 contains 17 residues. Germline V gives CDR1 LGHDT, CDR2 YNNKEL (reference sequence). V shed 0 bases and J 3 bases; nucleotides not matched to a gene: 6. The CDR3, as DNA: TGTGCCAGCAGCCAAGAGAGGCTAGCGGGCTACACCGGGGAGCTGTTTTTT. Protein product: CASSQERLAGYTGELFF.

The gene calls are TRBV6-2 or TRBV6-3 and TRBJ1-1; D perhaps matches TRBD1 (6 bases). Germline values: CDR1 MNHEY, CDR2 SVGEGT. The CDR3 totals 15 residues. Trimming left V 5 bases short and J 4 bases short, with 17 bases between. Written as DNA, the CDR3 is TGTGCCAGCAGTCCCACCCCGGGGGCAGTCACTGAAGCTTTCTTT. Translated, it gives CASSPTPGAVTEAFF.

This clonotype was found once. This rearrangement joins TRBV3-1 to TRBJ2-5; D gene uncertain. V was pared by 2 bases and J by 11 bases, with 12 bases between. This CDR3 is built from 12 residues. The germline gives CDR1 LGHDT, CDR2 YNNKEL (reference sequence). In DNA, the CDR3 is TGTGCCAGCAGCCAACGCGGCGGTGAGCAGTACTTC. Translated: CASSQRGGEQYF.

This clonotype was observed a few times. The V and J genes are TRBV12-3 or TRBV12-4 and TRBJ2-7; 7 nucleotides agree with TRBD1. There are 13 residues in the CDR3. After removal of 6 bases from V and 7 bases from J, the junction contained 9 bases not matched to a gene. DNA of the CDR3: TGTGCCAGCAGCCGGGACAGACACTTGGAGCAGTACTTC. Residues: CASSRDRHLEQYF.

This CDR3 is CASSLARGIGRLGGSSYNEQFF. The CDR3 DNA reads TGTGCCAGCAGCTTAGCGCGCGGTATCGGAAGGCTCGGCGGGAGCTCCTACAATGAGCAGTTCTTC. The rearrangement uses TRBV7-2 and TRBJ2-1; 7 nucleotides align to TRBD2. The CDR3 runs to 22 residues. Unmatched junction bases numbered 20, after V lost 0 bases and J lost 0 bases. Looked up from germline, CDR1 is SGHTA and CDR2 is FQGNSA.

This clonotype was seen at least ten times. V and J are TRBV20-1 and TRBJ1-2, with 8 positions matching TRBD1. This CDR3 is 14 amino acids long. Germline V gives CDR1 DFQATT, CDR2 SNEGSKA (reference sequence). Trimming at V came to 3 bases and at J to 8 bases, leaving 11 bases not matched to a gene. CDR3 in amino acids: CSARLDRVAGGYTF. CDR3 DNA: TGCAGTGCTAGGCTGGACAGGGTGGCGGGCGGCTACACCTTC.

A single count supports this clonotype. The chain joins TRBV4-2 to TRBJ1-1, with 7 bases that match TRBD1. Germline V gene sequence: CDR1 LGHNA, CDR2 YNFKEQ. The CDR3 is 15 amino acids. J gave up 1 base and V 1 base, and 3 bases lay outside the gene matches. The CDR3 protein is CASSQGDRENTEAFF. In DNA form, the CDR3 reads TGTGCCAGCAGCCAAGGAGACAGGGAGAACACTGAAGCTTTCTTT.

CDR3 protein: CASSYGGLAEEQYF. CDR3 DNA sequence: TGTGCCAGCAGTTACGGCGGCCTGGCGGAGGAGCAGTACTTC. The rearrangement links TRBV6-5 to TRBJ2-7; D not resolved. The CDR3 spans 14 residues. Trimming stripped 2 bases from V and 7 bases from J, with 15 bases between. CDR1 MNHEY and CDR2 SVGAGI come from the germline V gene.

J is TRBJ1-5 and V is TRBV12-3 or TRBV12-4, with TRBD1 as a possible D gene (6 bases). V gave up 1 base and J gave up 3 bases, with 10 bases separating them. CDR3 length: 15 amino acids. The CDR3 is CASSLGGDNNQPQHF. Here the CDR3 DNA reads TGTGCCAGCAGTTTAGGGGGGGACAACAATCAGCCCCAGCATTTT.

The chain employs TRBV7-3 and TRBJ2-3; a possible D gene is TRBD2 (6 bases). V shed 1 base and J shed 1 base, with 12 bases lying between them. Germline V gene data show CDR1 as SGHTA and CDR2 as FQGTGA. The CDR3 consists of 16 residues. The CDR3 bases are TGTGCCAGCAGCTTAAACCCCGGCGGGGGCACAGATACGCAGTATTTT. It codes for CASSLNPGGGTDTQYF.

This sequence joins TRBV29-1 and TRBJ2-5; possibly TRBD1 for D (6 bases). Near its end, the DNA agrees better with TRBJ2-7, so the J call may be wrong. CDR3 length: 12 residues. Germline CDR1 SQVTM, CDR2 ANQGSEA. CDR3 residues: CSVENRDYEQYF. In nucleotides, the CDR3 is TGCAGCGTTGAAAACAGGGATTACGAGCAGTACTTC.

In its sample, this clonotype was seen a few times. The chain recombines TRBV12-3 or TRBV12-4 with TRBJ1-6, with a possible D match to TRBD1 (5 bases). The ends were cut back, 6 bases at V and 6 bases at J, with 12 bases in the middle. The CDR3 has 14 residues. CDR3 sequence reads: CASRSGPINSPLHF. DNA for the CDR3: TGTGCCAGCAGGTCGGGACCTATTAATTCACCCCTCCACTTT.

The V gene is TRBV14, the J gene TRBJ1-4; D uncertain. The germline gives CDR1 SGHDN, CDR2 FVKESK. The CDR3 runs to 12 residues. Trimming left V 0 bases short and J 11 bases short, with 7 bases between. The CDR3 is CASSQEAGKLFF. DNA for the CDR3: TGTGCCAGCAGCCAAGAAGCCGGCAAACTGTTTTTT.